Below, 12 T cell receptor beta chains from the same sample are listed, as sequenced in a study of CD8 T cells in Susac syndrome. The RNA input was about 0.45 to 1 ug, and it was reverse transcribed with random hexamers. Each CDR3 protein gets one entry after TCRdb re-called the immunoSEQ multiplex PCR reads with MiXCR. The sample lists under 200,000 distinct CDR3 sequences, approximately 94% occurring once. Source material: CD4+ T cells from PBMCs. The receptors here all came from a human donor with Susac syndrome.

This sequence joins TRBV29-1 and TRBJ2-1; 11 nucleotides agree with TRBD2. This CDR3 spans 15 amino acids. CDR1 and CDR2 from the germline V gene are SQVTM and ANQGSEA. V lost 0 bases, J lost 8 bases, and 6 bases stayed unmatched. CDR3 loop: CSVEDIAGGPDEQFF. CDR3 nucleotides: TGCAGCGTTGAAGACATAGCGGGGGGGCCGGATGAGCAGTTCTTC.

The CDR3: CASSLAGTGRMNTEAFF. CDR3 coding DNA: TGCGCCAGCAGCTTGGCCGGGACAGGAAGGATGAACACTGAAGCTTTCTTT. The chain employs TRBV5-1 and TRBJ1-1; 8 nucleotides line up with TRBD1. V gave up 0 bases and J gave up 0 bases; unmatched junction bases: 7. CDR3 length equals 17 residues. Germline V lookup: CDR1 SGHRS, CDR2 YFSETQ.

The chain uses TRBV10-3 and TRBJ2-2, with 10 bases that match TRBD1. Germline CDR1 and CDR2: ENHRY and SYGVKD. V lost 4 bases and J lost 6; bases outside the gene matches: 8. There are 16 residues in the CDR3. The CDR3 coding sequence is TGTGCCATCAGTGCATCCGGGACAGGGGCTGCCGGGGAGCTGTTTTTT. It yields the protein CAISASGTGAAGELFF.

The chain recombines TRBV24-1 with TRBJ1-2; D is unclear. V was pared by 3 bases and J by 6 bases, with 13 bases between. The V gene's germline CDR1 is KGHDR and CDR2 SFDVKD. This CDR3 comprises 14 residues. CDR3 sequence (DNA): TGTGCCACCAGTGATCCGACAAGATCCCATGGCTACACCTTC. It translates to CATSDPTRSHGYTF.

DNA of the CDR3: TGTGCCAGCAGCCAAGTTACCGGAGGCCCAGATACGCAGTATTTT. Its protein product is CASSQVTGGPDTQYF. The rearrangement uses TRBV4-2 and TRBJ2-3, with a tentative D call TRBD2 (5 bases). This CDR3 is 15 amino acids long. The germline V gene has CDR1 LGHNA and CDR2 YNFKEQ. Trimming took 1 base from V and 4 from J, leaving 12 bases between them.

The rearrangement links TRBV4-2 to TRBJ1-2; D uncertain. The CDR3 totals 13 residues. V gave up 3 bases and J gave up 4 bases, with 9 bases separating them. Germline CDR1 LGHNA, CDR2 YNFKEQ. The CDR3 reads CASSHPDGYGYTF. CDR3 in DNA: TGTGCCAGCAGCCACCCGGACGGCTATGGCTACACCTTC.

V usage is TRBV6-1 and J usage is TRBJ1-6; 8 nucleotides agree with TRBD1. After removal of 7 bases from V and 9 bases from J, the junction contained 14 bases not matched to a gene. CDR1 is MNHNS and CDR2 is SASEGT in the germline V gene. CDR3 length equals 16 residues. CDR3 region: CASTSTGAGLFSPLHF. The DNA of the CDR3 is TGTGCCAGCACCTCGACAGGGGCCGGCCTTTTTTCACCCCTCCACTTT.

The rearrangement uses TRBV15 and TRBJ2-5; 7 nucleotides align to TRBD1. There are 14 residues in the CDR3. Per germline, CDR1 LNHNV and CDR2 YYDKDF (reference sequence). V gave up 4 bases and J gave up 1 base; unmatched junction bases: 3. The CDR3 protein is CATSKGQIQETQYF. CDR3 in DNA: TGTGCCACCAGCAAGGGACAGATCCAAGAGACCCAGTACTTC.

The chain is built from TRBV20-1 and TRBJ1-5; D is undetermined. The CDR3 loop spans 15 amino acids. The V end was cut by 6 bases, the J end by 0 bases, with 15 bases between. Germline assignment: CDR1 DFQATT and CDR2 SNEGSKA (reference sequence). DNA for the CDR3: TGCAGTGCCCGAACCCCGGGGTATAGCAATCAGCCCCAGCATTTT. Translated, it gives CSARTPGYSNQPQHF.

V and J are TRBV2 and TRBJ2-7; perhaps D is TRBD1 or TRBD2 (5 bases each). Germline lookup yields CDR1 SNHLY and CDR2 FYNNEI. Trimming pared 5 bases from V and 9 bases from J, leaving 14 bases between. This CDR3 has 12 residues. CDR3 amino acids: CASSRDVSVQYF. The CDR3 bases are TGTGCCAGCAGTAGGGACGTCAGCGTGCAGTACTTC. Looking up the rest from reference TRBV2 and TRBJ2-7 gives the full variable domain: EPEVTQTPSHQVTQMGQEVILRCVPISNHLYFYWYRQILGQKVEFLVSFYNNEISEKSEIFDDQFSVERPDGSNFTLKIRSTKLEDSAMYFCASSRDVSVQYFGPGTRLTVT.

The chain employs TRBV20-1 and TRBJ2-3; 14 bases match TRBD2. Germline V gene lookup returns CDR1 DFQATT and CDR2 SNEGSKA (reference sequence). This CDR3 contains 15 residues. J gave up 5 bases and V 5 bases, and 6 bases lay outside the gene matches. CDR3 region: CSASGTSGGRDTQYF. In nucleotides, the CDR3 is TGCAGTGCTTCCGGGACTAGCGGGGGCCGAGATACGCAGTATTTT.

This rearrangement joins TRBV20-1 to TRBJ2-5; TRBD1 agrees at 9 bases. Germline loops: CDR1 DFQATT, CDR2 SNEGSKA (reference sequence). V was pared by 7 bases and J by 2 bases, with 5 bases of the junction left unmatched. The CDR3 extends over 13 amino acids. As DNA, the CDR3 is TGCAGTGGATCCGGGACAGGGCAAGAGACCCAGTACTTC. Its translation is CSGSGTGQETQYF.